This T cell receptor beta chain comes out of a study of shared clonotypes between healthy human individuals. Here immunoSEQ multiplex PCR was the method, and the copy in TCRdb shows in-frame clones only, minus some. Of under 1,900,000 clones in the sample, just under 99% were seen once. The donor cohort consisted entirely of Caucasian adults residing in Nashville, Tennessee. A CD45RA+ naive subset and a CD45RA-negative memory subset were split from CD4+ cells. In the case of this clone: The antigen is not known.

General study findings and limits: When naive CD4 clonotypes were compared across a few donors, approximately 5% were shared.

The germline V gene has CDR1 MNHEY and CDR2 SMNVEV (reference sequence). This CDR3 contains 13 residues. V lost 5 bases to trimming and J lost 3 bases, with 11 bases between them. Specimen: naive CD4+ T cells sorted from blood. The subset was: CD45RA+ positively selected. This clonotype was obtained from a man aged 30 to 45 in good health. The chain uses TRBV27 and TRBJ2-7; D perhaps matches TRBD1 (5 bases). CDR3 sequence reads: CASSNQGFYEQYF. The CDR3 DNA is TGTGCCAGCAGTAACCAGGGTTTCTACGAGCAGTACTTC.